A selection of T cell receptor beta chains follows, all from one sample in a study of beta chain features in type 1 diabetes. Libraries were prepared by immunoSEQ multiplex PCR; TCRdb keeps only in-frame clonotypes and omits some of them. The sample lists roughly 340,000 clones; 10% to 15% were seen once. The specimen sequenced was naive CD4+ T cells from blood. All receptors come from a woman aged 18 to 35 with type 1 diabetes. The CDR3 runs from the conserved cysteine through the conserved F or W. The D gene is left open where the match is weak. Not every row has a clone size; where given, it reads once, few, many or a size class.

J | size | D | V | CDR3 | DNA
TRBJ2-1 | few | NA | TRBV6-5 | CASSYLHEQFF | TGTGCCAGCAGTTACCTCCATGAGCAGTTCTTC
TRBJ2-6 | NA | TRBD1 | TRBV30 | CAWKGVSGQGNSGANVLTF | TGTGCCTGGAAGGGAGTCTCGGGACAGGGGAACTCTGGGGCCAACGTCCTGACTTTC
TRBJ2-1 | NA | TRBD2 | TRBV30 | CAWRRGTSLSGLSYNEQFF | TGTGCCTGGAGGCGGGGGACTAGCCTGTCCGGCTTGTCCTACAATGAGCAGTTCTTC
TRBJ2-3 | NA | TRBD1 | TRBV7-9 | CASSKLQGEGTDTQYF | TGTGCCAGCAGCAAACTACAGGGGGAAGGCACAGATACGCAGTATTTT
TRBJ2-7 | few | TRBD1 | TRBV6-5 | CASRDPGQGAYEQYF | TGTGCCAGCAGAGATCCGGGACAGGGAGCTTACGAGCAGTACTTC
TRBJ2-7 | NA | NA | TRBV29-1 | CSVVLTLGSYEQYF | TGCAGCGTGGTACTAACCCTTGGGTCCTACGAGCAGTACTTC
TRBJ1-2 | NA | NA | TRBV7-9 | CASRRDLGSVYGYTF | TGTGCCAGCCGACGGGATCTTGGCAGCGTCTATGGCTACACCTTC
TRBJ2-1 | NA | TRBD2 | TRBV5-1 | CASTRTSGSYNEQFF | TGCGCCAGCACCCGCACTAGCGGGAGCTACAATGAGCAGTTCTTC
TRBJ2-1 | few | NA | TRBV2 | CASSEPSWGLGNNEQFF | TGTGCCAGCAGTGAACCCAGTTGGGGACTGGGCAACAATGAGCAGTTCTTC
TRBJ1-1 | NA | NA | TRBV4-3 | CASSQDESWTEAFF | TGCGCCAGCAGCCAAGATGAGAGTTGGACTGAAGCTTTCTTT
TRBJ2-2 | NA | TRBD2 | TRBV13 | CASSLFAGAGRTGELFF | TGTGCCAGCAGCTTATTTGCAGGAGCGGGGCGAACCGGGGAGCTGTTTTTT
TRBJ1-4 | NA | NA | TRBV18 | CASSPDTRGGKLFF | TGTGCCAGCTCACCGGACACTCGGGGAGGAAAACTGTTTTTT
TRBJ2-1 | NA | NA | TRBV5-1 | CASSPTRGFDYNEQFF | TGCGCCAGCAGCCCAACGCGGGGCTTTGACTACAATGAGCAGTTCTTC
TRBJ2-7 | few | TRBD1 | TRBV2 | CAGTGVHEQYF | TGTGCCGGGACAGGGGTGCACGAGCAGTACTTC
TRBJ2-5 | NA | TRBD1 | TRBV7-2 | CASSQRTGPETQYF | TGTGCCAGCAGTCAACGGACAGGGCCAGAGACCCAGTACTTC
TRBJ2-5 | NA | TRBD2 | TRBV5-1 | CASSLVAPLAGGRIQETQYF | TGCGCCAGCAGCTTGGTGGCCCCACTAGCGGGGGGCCGCATTCAAGAGACCCAGTACTTC
TRBJ2-3 | NA | TRBD1 | TRBV18 | CASSPWDRDTDTQYF | TGTGCCAGCTCACCATGGGACAGAGACACAGATACGCAGTATTTT
TRBJ2-7 | NA | TRBD1 | TRBV7-2 | CASSPQGRLSYEQYF | TGTGCCAGCAGCCCACAGGGGCGCCTCTCCTACGAGCAGTACTTC
TRBJ2-3 | NA | NA | TRBV20-1 | CSAAEDTQYF | TGCAGTGCTGCCGAGGATACGCAGTATTTT
TRBJ2-3 | few | NA | TRBV7-2 | CASSLWYGLTDTQYF | TGTGCCAGCAGCTTGTGGTATGGGCTCACAGATACGCAGTATTTT
TRBJ2-1 | NA | TRBD1 | TRBV18 | CASSPRQGAYNEQFF | TGTGCCAGCTCACCCCGACAGGGGGCCTACAATGAGCAGTTCTTC
TRBJ2-1 | few | TRBD2 | TRBV10-3 | CAISPGTSGGPSYNEQFF | TGTGCCATCAGTCCCGGGACTAGCGGGGGTCCCTCCTACAATGAGCAGTTCTTC
TRBJ2-3 | few | NA | TRBV28 | CASSPPGVGTDTQYF | TGTGCCAGCAGCCCCCCAGGGGTGGGCACAGATACGCAGTATTTT
TRBJ2-2 | NA | NA | TRBV4-3 | CASSHPGGELFF | TGCGCCAGCAGCCACCCGGGCGGGGAGCTGTTTTTT
TRBJ2-5 | NA | TRBD2 | TRBV7-7 | CASSLGLAGPETQYF | TGTGCTAGCAGCTTGGGACTAGCGGGGCCAGAGACCCAGTACTTC
TRBJ1-5 | NA | TRBD1 | TRBV5-1 | CASSLEGGQPQHF | TGCGCCAGCAGCTTGGAAGGGGGCCAGCCCCAGCATTTT
TRBJ2-2 | few | NA | TRBV11-2 | CASSRQGLNTGELFF | TGTGCCAGCAGCCGACAGGGACTTAACACCGGGGAGCTGTTTTTT
TRBJ2-7 | NA | TRBD1 | TRBV28 | CASSSGQGSDEQYF | TGTGCCAGCAGTTCGGGACAGGGGTCCGACGAGCAGTACTTC
TRBJ2-1 | few | TRBD2 | TRBV19 | CASSIRTSHEQFF | TGTGCCAGTAGTATCCGGACTAGCCATGAGCAGTTCTTC
TRBJ2-7 | NA | TRBD1 | TRBV7-2 | CASSPAGTGIYEQYF | TGTGCCAGCAGCCCCGCCGGGACAGGAATATACGAGCAGTACTTC
TRBJ2-1 | NA | TRBD2 | TRBV7-3 | CASSLVAGHINEQFF | TGTGCCAGCAGCTTGGTAGCGGGACACATCAATGAGCAGTTCTTC
TRBJ2-1 | NA | TRBD2 | TRBV28 | CASSRGLAGGNYNEQFF | TGTGCCAGCAGCCGCGGACTAGCGGGAGGGAATTACAATGAGCAGTTCTTC
TRBJ2-1 | few | NA | TRBV28 | CASSEEPSSYNEQFF | TGTGCCAGCAGTGAAGAACCCAGCTCCTACAATGAGCAGTTCTTC
TRBJ1-2 | NA | NA | TRBV4-3 | CASSQDWGGDYGYTF | TGCGCCAGCAGCCAAGATTGGGGGGGGGACTATGGCTACACCTTC
TRBJ2-3 | NA | TRBD1 | TRBV5-1 | CASRLQGADTQYF | TGCGCCAGCAGGCTCCAGGGGGCAGATACGCAGTATTTT
TRBJ2-1 | few | TRBD1 | TRBV4-3 | CASSQEGTAYNEQFF | TGCGCCAGCAGCCAAGAGGGGACAGCGTACAATGAGCAGTTCTTC
TRBJ2-1 | few | TRBD1 | TRBV7-3 | CASSSGQSPSEQFF | TGTGCCAGCAGCTCGGGACAGTCCCCAAGTGAGCAGTTCTTC